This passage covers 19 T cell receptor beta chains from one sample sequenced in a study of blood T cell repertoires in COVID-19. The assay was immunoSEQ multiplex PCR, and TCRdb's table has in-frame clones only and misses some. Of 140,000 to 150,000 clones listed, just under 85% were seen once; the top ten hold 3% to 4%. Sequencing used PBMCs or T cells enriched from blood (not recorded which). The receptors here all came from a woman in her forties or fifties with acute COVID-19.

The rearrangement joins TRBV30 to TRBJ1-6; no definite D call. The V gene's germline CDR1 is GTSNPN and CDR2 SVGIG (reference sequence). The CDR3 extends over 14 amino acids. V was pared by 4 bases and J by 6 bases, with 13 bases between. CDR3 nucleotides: TGTGCCTGGACCAGAGACATAACTAATTCACCCCTCCACTTT. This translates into CAWTRDITNSPLHF. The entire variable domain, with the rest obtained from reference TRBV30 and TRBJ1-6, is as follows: SQTIHQWPATLVQPVGSPLSLECTVEGTSNPNLYWYRQAAGRGLQLLFYSVGIGQISSEVPQNLSASRPQDRQFILSSKKLLLSDSGFYLCAWTRDITNSPLHFGNGTRLTVT.

CDR3 DNA: TGTGCCAGCAGTTTCCTCCCGCGGGAGGACACAGATACGCAGTATTTT. Amino acid sequence: CASSFLPREDTDTQYF. The chain links TRBV27 to TRBJ2-3; TRBD2 agrees at 8 bases. CDR1 is MNHEY, CDR2 SMNVEV, per germline (reference sequence). The CDR3 is made up of 16 amino acids. After removal of 3 bases from V and 2 bases from J, the junction contained 7 bases not matched to a gene.

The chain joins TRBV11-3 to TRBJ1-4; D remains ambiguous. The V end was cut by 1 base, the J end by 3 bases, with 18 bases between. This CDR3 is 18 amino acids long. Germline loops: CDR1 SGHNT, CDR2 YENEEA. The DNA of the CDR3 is TGTGCCAGCAGCTTAGTTGACGGGCGGGCGCGGTCTAATGAAAAACTGTTTTTT. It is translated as CASSLVDGRARSNEKLFF.

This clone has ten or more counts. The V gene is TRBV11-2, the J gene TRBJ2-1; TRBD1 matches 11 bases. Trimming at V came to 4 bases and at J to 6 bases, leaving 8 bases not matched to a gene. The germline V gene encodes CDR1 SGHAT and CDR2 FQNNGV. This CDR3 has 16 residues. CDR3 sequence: CASSSTDRGLANEQFF. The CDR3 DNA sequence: TGTGCCAGCAGCTCCACGGACAGGGGGCTGGCCAATGAGCAGTTCTTC.

DNA of the CDR3: TGTGCCAGCAGCGCAACAGGGGGTAACTATGGCTACACCTTC. It translates to CASSATGGNYGYTF. The rearrangement uses TRBV9 and TRBJ1-2; 8 positions match TRBD1. J was trimmed by 1 base and V by 3 bases; bases with no gene match: 2. CDR1 is SGDLS, CDR2 YYNGEE, per germline. CDR3 length: 14 residues.

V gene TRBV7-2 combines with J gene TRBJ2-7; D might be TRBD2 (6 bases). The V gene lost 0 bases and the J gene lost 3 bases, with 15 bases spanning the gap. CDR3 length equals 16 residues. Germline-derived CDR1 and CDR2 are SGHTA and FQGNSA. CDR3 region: CASSLAGGLGNYEQYF. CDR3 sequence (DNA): TGTGCCAGCAGCTTAGCGGGGGGACTGGGAAACTACGAGCAGTACTTC.

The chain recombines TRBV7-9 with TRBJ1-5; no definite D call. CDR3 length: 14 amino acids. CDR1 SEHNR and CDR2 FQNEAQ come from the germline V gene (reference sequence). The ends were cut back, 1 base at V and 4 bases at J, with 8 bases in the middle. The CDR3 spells CASSLGGENQPQHF. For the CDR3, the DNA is TGTGCCAGCAGCTTAGGTGGAGAGAATCAGCCCCAGCATTTT.

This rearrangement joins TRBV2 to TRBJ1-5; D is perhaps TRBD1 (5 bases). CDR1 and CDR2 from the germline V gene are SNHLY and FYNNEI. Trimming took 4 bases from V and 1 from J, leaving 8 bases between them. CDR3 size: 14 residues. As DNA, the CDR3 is TGTGCCAGCAGTGGGACAAGAAGCAATCAGCCCCAGCATTTT. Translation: CASSGTRSNQPQHF.

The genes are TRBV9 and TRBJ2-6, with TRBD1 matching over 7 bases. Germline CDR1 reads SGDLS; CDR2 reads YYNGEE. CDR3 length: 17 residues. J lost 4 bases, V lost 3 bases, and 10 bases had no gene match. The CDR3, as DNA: TGTGCCAGCAGCGGATCCCCGACAGGGAGCGGGGCCAACGTCCTGACTTTC. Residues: CASSGSPTGSGANVLTF.

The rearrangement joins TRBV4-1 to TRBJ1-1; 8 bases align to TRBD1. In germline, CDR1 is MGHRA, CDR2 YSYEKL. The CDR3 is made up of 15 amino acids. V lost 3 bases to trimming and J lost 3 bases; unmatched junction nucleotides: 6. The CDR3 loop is CASSHAGGQDTEAFF. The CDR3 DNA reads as TGCGCCAGCAGCCACGCAGGGGGCCAGGACACTGAAGCTTTCTTT.

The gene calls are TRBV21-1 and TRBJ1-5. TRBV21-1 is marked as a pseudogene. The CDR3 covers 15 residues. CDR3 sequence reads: CASSNQDSCNQPQHF. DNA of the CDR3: TGTGCCAGCAGCAACCAGGACTCCTGCAATCAGCCCCAGCATTTT.

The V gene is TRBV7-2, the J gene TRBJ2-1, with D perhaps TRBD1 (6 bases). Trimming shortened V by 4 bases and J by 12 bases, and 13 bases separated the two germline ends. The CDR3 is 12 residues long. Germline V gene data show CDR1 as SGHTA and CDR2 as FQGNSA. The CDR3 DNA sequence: TGTGCCAGCAGCTCAGGGGTTAGGGTGCAGTTCTTC. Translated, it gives CASSSGVRVQFF.

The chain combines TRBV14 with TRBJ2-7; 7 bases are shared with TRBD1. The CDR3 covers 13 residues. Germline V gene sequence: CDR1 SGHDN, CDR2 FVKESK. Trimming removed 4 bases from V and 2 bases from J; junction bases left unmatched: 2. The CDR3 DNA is TGTGCCAGCAGCCGGGACAGACCCTACGAGCAGTACTTC. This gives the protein CASSRDRPYEQYF.

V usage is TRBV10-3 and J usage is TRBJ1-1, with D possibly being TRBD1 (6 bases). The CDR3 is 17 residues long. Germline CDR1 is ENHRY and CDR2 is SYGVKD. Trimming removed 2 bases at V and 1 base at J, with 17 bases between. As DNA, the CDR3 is TGTGCCATCAGTGAGCGTCAGGGGAACTCACAGAACACTGAAGCTTTCTTT. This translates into CAISERQGNSQNTEAFF.

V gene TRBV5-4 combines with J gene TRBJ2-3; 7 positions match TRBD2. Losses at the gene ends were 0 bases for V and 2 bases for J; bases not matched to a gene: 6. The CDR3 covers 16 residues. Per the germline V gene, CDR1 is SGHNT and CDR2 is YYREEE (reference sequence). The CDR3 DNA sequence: TGTGCCAGCAGCTTGGATGGGACTATCTTCACAGATACGCAGTATTTT. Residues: CASSLDGTIFTDTQYF.

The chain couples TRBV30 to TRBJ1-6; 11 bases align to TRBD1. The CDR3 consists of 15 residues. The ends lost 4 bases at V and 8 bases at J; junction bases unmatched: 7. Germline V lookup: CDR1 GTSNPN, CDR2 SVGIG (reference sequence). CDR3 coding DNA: TGTGCCTGGAACCCCGGACAGGGGGCAGATTCACCCCTCCACTTT. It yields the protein CAWNPGQGADSPLHF.

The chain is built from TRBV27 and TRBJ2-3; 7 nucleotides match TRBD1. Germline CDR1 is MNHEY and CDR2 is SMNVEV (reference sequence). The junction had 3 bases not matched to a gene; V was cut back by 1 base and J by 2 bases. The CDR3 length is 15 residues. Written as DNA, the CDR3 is TGTGCCAGCAGTTTATGGGACAGCTACACAGATACGCAGTATTTT. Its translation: CASSLWDSYTDTQYF.

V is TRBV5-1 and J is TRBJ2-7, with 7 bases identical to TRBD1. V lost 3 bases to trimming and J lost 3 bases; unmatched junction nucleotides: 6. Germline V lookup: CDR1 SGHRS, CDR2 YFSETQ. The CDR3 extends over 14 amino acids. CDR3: CASSSSRDSYEQYF. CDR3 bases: TGCGCCAGCAGCTCTTCCCGGGACAGCTACGAGCAGTACTTC.

The CDR3 nucleotides read TGCGCCAGCAGCCCGCCGACTAGCGGGAGGGATATCCAGTACTTC. This translates into CASSPPTSGRDIQYF. The V call is TRBV5-1, the J call TRBJ2-5, with 14 nucleotides matching TRBD2. Germline loops: CDR1 SGHRS, CDR2 YFSETQ. CDR3 length: 15 amino acids. J was trimmed by 10 bases and V by 4 bases; bases with no gene match: 9.